These 32 T cell receptor beta chains came from one sample sequenced in a study of regulatory T cells in long-lasting Graves disease. Time point in this sample: newly diagnosed GD, antithyroid drugs for less than 3 months. The TCR library used RNA extracted from PBMCs. According to the study, TCR beta libraries were built with iRepertoire HTBI primers and CDR3-region Arm-PCR. MiXCR, applied by TCRdb to the multiplex PCR reads, yields one record per CDR3 protein. The sample shows about 620,000 distinct CDR3 sequences, roughly 15% of them seen only once. These data also formed part of another study, on T cells in Graves' hyperthyroidism and ophthalmopathy.

The input for sequencing was peripheral blood mononuclear cells (PBMCs), taken at new diagnosis, from a patient treated with antithyroid drugs. The origin of the receptors is a woman in her 30s with Graves disease.

V gene TRBV5-6 combines with J gene TRBJ2-7; possibly TRBD2 for D (5 bases). V was clipped by 1 base and J by 2 bases, with 10 bases between them. There are 14 residues in the CDR3. Germline CDR1 SGHDT, CDR2 YYEEEE. The CDR3 is CASSLWSGAYEQYF. DNA of the CDR3: TGTGCCAGCAGCTTGTGGTCCGGGGCCTACGAGCAGTACTTC.

Notes on this clonotype: This could be a read error, since a much larger clone is one nucleotide away. This sequence joins TRBV29-1 and TRBJ1-5; no definite D call. This CDR3 has 13 residues. CDR1 SQVTM and CDR2 ANQGSEA come from the germline V gene. V was shortened by 7 bases and J by 5 bases, with 15 bases between the two germline ends. The CDR3 bases are TGCAGCGCTGAGGAGGATAGATATCAGCCCCAGCATTTT. Protein sequence: CSAEEDRYQPQHF.

At least ten counts were recorded for this clonotype. The V gene is TRBV9, the J gene TRBJ2-7, with D uncertain. The CDR3 is 14 amino acids. The germline V gene has CDR1 SGDLS and CDR2 YYNGEE. V lost 2 bases and J 0 bases, leaving 9 bases between the germline ends. This CDR3 is CASSVTTSSYEQYF. CDR3 sequence (DNA): TGTGCCAGCAGCGTCACTACGAGCTCCTACGAGCAGTACTTC.

This clonotype appeared a few times. V usage is TRBV4-1 and J usage is TRBJ2-1; 10 bases fit TRBD2. Germline assignment: CDR1 MGHRA and CDR2 YSYEKL. After removal of 0 bases from V and 6 bases from J, the junction contained 14 bases not matched to a gene. The CDR3 sequence is 19 residues long. The CDR3 DNA is TGCGCCAGCAGCCAAGACTTCGGCCTAGCGGGAGCTAGATCCAATGAGCAGTTCTTC. Encoded protein: CASSQDFGLAGARSNEQFF.

In regard to this clonotype: A single base separates this from a much larger clone, so it may be a read error. The V gene is TRBV2, the J gene TRBJ2-1; D gene uncertain. CDR1 SNHLY and CDR2 FYNNEI come from the germline V gene. The CDR3 sequence is 14 residues long. The CDR3, as DNA: TGTGCCAGCAGTTTGTACAGCTCCTACAATGGGCAGTTCTTC. The encoded protein is CASSLYSSYNGQFF.

The sample holds many counts of this clonotype. The rearrangement joins TRBV28 to TRBJ2-3, with 8 positions matching TRBD2. V shed 7 bases, J shed 6 bases, and the junction held 9 bases outside the gene matches. Germline V gives CDR1 MDHEN, CDR2 SYDVKM. The CDR3 spans 14 residues. The CDR3 loop is CASNHSGTRDTQYF. The CDR3 DNA reads as TGTGCCAGCAACCACTCCGGGACTAGGGATACGCAGTATTTT. The full variable domain, rest sourced from reference TRBV28 and TRBJ2-3, is DVKVTQSSRYLVKRTGEKVFLECVQDMDHENMFWYRQDPGLGLRLIYFSYDVKMKEKGDIPEGYSVSREKKERFSLILESASTNQTSMYLCASNHSGTRDTQYFGPGTRLTVL.

This clonotype was counted many times. The chain uses TRBV7-2 and TRBJ2-1; 10 bases are a match to TRBD2. Germline assignment: CDR1 SGHTA and CDR2 FQGNSA. V dropped 8 bases and J dropped 0; count of bases not matched to a gene: 13. The CDR3 is made up of 18 amino acids. CDR3 sequence: CASRSGTSARSSYNEQFF. CDR3 nucleotide sequence: TGTGCCAGCCGCTCAGGGACTAGCGCAAGAAGCTCCTACAATGAGCAGTTCTTC.

CDR3 in amino acids: CASSVQRNQPQHF. The DNA for the CDR3 is TGTGCCAGCAGTGTTCAAAGGAATCAGCCCCAGCATTTT. The V and J genes are TRBV6-2 or TRBV6-3 and TRBJ1-5; D not resolved. Germline values: CDR1 MNHEY, CDR2 SVGEGT. V was clipped by 5 bases and J by 4 bases, with 9 bases between them. This CDR3 comprises 13 residues.

As regards this clonotype: This may arise from a read error, as a much more abundant clone is one base away. The genes are TRBV6-2 or TRBV6-3 and TRBJ2-1; 8 nucleotides align to TRBD2. CDR3 length: 14 amino acids. CDR1 is MNHEY, CDR2 SVGEGT, per germline. This CDR3 is CASIREGSYNEQLF. CDR3 DNA: TGTGCCAGCATCCGGGAGGGCTCCTACAATGAGCAGCTCTTC.

This clonotype has just a few counts. The chain uses TRBV20-1 and TRBJ1-5; D is ambiguous. Looked up from germline, CDR1 is DFQATT and CDR2 is SNEGSKA (reference sequence). This CDR3 has 12 residues. Trimming took off 5 bases at V and 3 bases at J, with 8 bases between the two ends. CDR3 bases: TGCAGTGCTGTCAGCCCCAATCAGCCCCAGCATTTT. It translates to CSAVSPNQPQHF.

As for this clonotype: Relative to the germline gene, one junction end is altered; a read error may explain this. J is TRBJ2-5 and V is TRBV30, with TRBD1 matching 7 bases. Germline values: CDR1 GTSNPN, CDR2 SVGIG (reference sequence). The CDR3 has 15 amino acids. The CDR3 here is CAWSGGLTGSETRYF. The CDR3 DNA reads TGTGCCTGGAGTGGGGGTCTGACAGGGTCAGAGACCCGGTACTTC.

In its sample, this clonotype was seen many times. V and J are TRBV11-2 and TRBJ1-4; no definite D call. V lost 5 bases to trimming and J lost 8 bases, with 18 bases between them. CDR3 length: 15 amino acids. In germline, CDR1 is SGHAT, CDR2 FQNNGV. The CDR3 sequence: CASSAEYADREKLFF. The CDR3, as DNA: TGTGCCAGCAGCGCGGAATATGCCGACCGGGAAAAACTGTTTTTT.

This clonotype was seen at least ten times. The V gene is TRBV11-2, the J gene TRBJ2-3; D call uncertain. The J call may be faulty, since TRBJ2-7 better matches the DNA end. The CDR3 loop spans 15 amino acids. Germline lookup yields CDR1 SGHAT and CDR2 FQNNGV. In nucleotides, the CDR3 is TGTGCCAGCAGCTTGCGGCTACTAACCACCTACGAGCAGTACTTC. Encoded protein: CASSLRLLTTYEQYF.

CDR3 in amino acids: CSTRQSLQETQYF. The CDR3, as DNA: TGCAGTACTCGACAGTCCCTCCAAGAGACCCAGTACTTC. This chain connects TRBV20-1 to TRBJ2-5; the D gene is possibly TRBD1 (5 bases). The length of the CDR3 is 13 residues. Trimming pared 8 bases from V and 1 base from J, leaving 14 bases between. Germline V gene data show CDR1 as DFQATT and CDR2 as SNEGSKA (reference sequence).

V gene TRBV20-1 combines with J gene TRBJ2-2, with 13 bases matching TRBD2. V shed 3 bases and J 4 bases; nucleotides not matched to a gene: 11. Germline CDR1 reads DFQATT; CDR2 reads SNEGSKA (reference sequence). This CDR3 region has 18 residues. The CDR3 is CSARTGTSGTPGTGELFF. DNA for the CDR3: TGCAGTGCTAGGACAGGGACTAGCGGGACCCCGGGCACCGGGGAGCTGTTTTTT.

V usage is TRBV28 and J usage is TRBJ2-7; TRBD2 might be the D (6 bases). The germline gives CDR1 MDHEN, CDR2 SYDVKM. Trimming shortened V by 5 bases and J by 10 bases, and 18 bases separated the two germline ends. CDR3 size: 13 residues. DNA for the CDR3: TGTGCCAGCAGTCCGCCCGCCCCGGGGGAACAGTACTTC. Translating it yields CASSPPAPGEQYF. The full variable domain, rest sourced from reference TRBV28 and TRBJ2-7, is DVKVTQSSRYLVKRTGEKVFLECVQDMDHENMFWYRQDPGLGLRLIYFSYDVKMKEKGDIPEGYSVSREKKERFSLILESASTNQTSMYLCASSPPAPGEQYFGPGTRLTVT.

This clonotype was found a few times. V usage is TRBV30 and J usage is TRBJ2-7, with 10 bases fitting TRBD1. Looked up from germline, CDR1 is GTSNPN and CDR2 is SVGIG (reference sequence). Losses at the gene ends were 0 bases for V and 7 bases for J; bases not matched to a gene: 6. The CDR3 sequence is 14 residues long. In nucleotides, the CDR3 is TGTGCCTGGAGTGTGCGACAGGGGGCGCGGGAGCAGTACTTC. Amino acids: CAWSVRQGAREQYF.

Remarks on this clonotype: A much larger clone sits a single nucleotide away, making a read error possible. The chain joins TRBV7-6 to TRBJ2-3, with TRBD2 identical over 8 bases. This CDR3 region has 14 residues. Germline CDR1 SGHVS, CDR2 FNYEAQ. With 5 bases clipped from V and 8 bases from J, the junction kept 9 bases outside the gene matches. The CDR3 reads CASSHSGSLGTQYF. The CDR3 coding sequence is TGTGCCAGCAGCCACAGCGGGAGCTTGGGTACGCAGTATTTT. Variable domain in full (rest from reference TRBV7-6 and TRBJ2-3): GAGVSQSPRYKVTKRGQDVALRCDPISGHVSLYWYRQALGQGPEFLTYFNYEAQQDKSGLPNDRFSAERPEGSISTLTIQRTEQRDSAMYRCASSHSGSLGTQYFGPGTRLTVL.

This clonotype appeared many times. The rearrangement joins TRBV6-1 to TRBJ2-7; no definite D call. Trimming removed 8 bases at V and 3 bases at J, with 11 bases between. The CDR3 totals 12 residues. Germline CDR1 and CDR2: MNHNS and SASEGT. The CDR3 DNA reads as TGTGCCAGCCGTCGAGGCCTCTACGAGCAGTACTTC. Amino acid sequence: CASRRGLYEQYF.

V is TRBV29-1 and J is TRBJ2-3; TRBD2 might be the D (6 bases). V was clipped by 7 bases and J by 6 bases, with 20 bases between them. CDR1 and CDR2 from the germline V gene are SQVTM and ANQGSEA. The CDR3 totals 14 residues. CDR3 bases: TGCAGCGCTGAGGGACTCTACGGTAGGGATACGCAGTATTTT. Translating gives CSAEGLYGRDTQYF.

The sample holds a few counts of this clonotype. The chain has TRBV27 and TRBJ2-6, with TRBD2 matching 12 bases. The CDR3 runs 19 residues. CDR1 is MNHEY and CDR2 is SMNVEV in the germline V gene (reference sequence). The V segment lost 3 bases and the J segment 1 base; nucleotides outside the gene matches: 7. CDR3 loop: CASSLVGLAGQSGANVLTF. CDR3 in DNA: TGTGCCAGCAGTTTGGTCGGACTAGCGGGACAGTCTGGGGCCAACGTCCTGACTTTC.

This clonotype has a handful of counts. This chain links TRBV19 with TRBJ1-2; 7 nucleotides align to TRBD1. From germline, CDR1 is LNHDA and CDR2 SQIVND (reference sequence). The V and J ends lost 6 bases and 6 bases, in that order; junction bases with no gene match: 16. There are 16 residues in the CDR3. The CDR3 DNA reads TGTGCCAGTAGACCGGGACAGTCTACGTTACGCAATGGCTACACCTTC. This encodes CASRPGQSTLRNGYTF.

The chain combines TRBV7-3 with TRBJ2-3, with D tentatively TRBD2 (5 bases). The CDR3 has 16 residues. The V and J ends lost 5 bases and 3 bases respectively, with 18 bases between them. Germline-derived CDR1 and CDR2 are SGHTA and FQGTGA. DNA of the CDR3: TGTGCCAGCAGCCTTCTCGGGCGGGCCGGGACAGATACGCAGTATTTT. This codes for CASSLLGRAGTDTQYF.

The table lists this clonotype with a few counts. The chain is built from TRBV11-2 and TRBJ2-3, with D uncertain. Germline-derived CDR1 and CDR2 are SGHAT and FQNNGV. V gave up 7 bases and J gave up 4 bases, with 6 bases separating them. The CDR3 covers 11 residues. CDR3 loop: CASIIPDTQYF. The CDR3 DNA reads TGTGCCAGCATAATCCCAGATACGCAGTATTTT.

In the case of this clonotype: This could be a read error, since a much larger clone is one nucleotide away. This chain connects TRBV2 to TRBJ1-2; a weak D match, TRBD1 (5 bases). The CDR3 has 12 residues. Germline-derived CDR1 and CDR2 are SNHLY and FYNNEI. The CDR3 reads CSSRQSGYGYTF. In nucleotides, the CDR3 is TGTTCCAGTAGACAGTCGGGCTATGGCTACACCTTC.

This clonotype was found many times. The chain joins TRBV20-1 to TRBJ2-7; either TRBD1 or TRBD2 may supply D (6 bases each). The length of the CDR3 is 15 residues. Trimming took off 6 bases at V and 0 bases at J, with 18 bases between the two ends. Germline V gene sequence: CDR1 DFQATT, CDR2 SNEGSKA (reference sequence). In DNA, the CDR3 is TGCAGTGCCCCAGGTCGGGGGCGGGTCTCCTACGAGCAGTACTTC. Residues: CSAPGRGRVSYEQYF.

This clonotype occurred many times. The gene calls are TRBV12-3 or TRBV12-4 and TRBJ2-1, with D possibly matching TRBD2 (5 bases). The ends were cut back, 2 bases at V and 9 bases at J, with 11 bases in the middle. This CDR3 has 13 residues. The CDR3 loop is CASSLQLVTEQFF. The CDR3 DNA reads as TGTGCCAGCAGTTTACAACTAGTAACTGAGCAGTTCTTC.

The chain carries TRBV20-1 and TRBJ2-7; weak D call: TRBD2 (5 bases). Trimming pared 2 bases from V and 6 bases from J, leaving 14 bases between. The CDR3 loop spans 13 amino acids. Per the germline V gene, CDR1 is DFQATT and CDR2 is SNEGSKA (reference sequence). The CDR3 region is CSARQSGTCEQYF. Written as DNA, the CDR3 is TGCAGTGCTAGACAGAGCGGTACCTGCGAGCAGTACTTC.

The V and J genes are TRBV7-9 and TRBJ1-3, with D uncertain. Trimming cost V 1 base and J 3 bases, with 16 bases left between them. Germline values: CDR1 SEHNR, CDR2 FQNEAQ (reference sequence). The CDR3 consists of 17 residues. CDR3 sequence reads: CASSLVQPSRFGNTIYF. CDR3 nucleotide sequence: TGTGCCAGCAGCTTAGTCCAACCCTCTAGATTTGGAAACACCATATATTTT.

This clonotype was seen ten or more times. The V gene is TRBV7-8, the J gene TRBJ1-5; D is undetermined. The CDR3 contains 12 residues. In germline, CDR1 is SGHVS, CDR2 FQNEAQ. V was cut by 3 bases and J by 6 bases, with 6 bases left in between. The CDR3 DNA sequence: TGTGCCAGCAGCTTTGAGGGTCAGCCCCAGCATTTT. Residues: CASSFEGQPQHF.

This clonotype was counted a few times. The rearrangement joins TRBV6-1 to TRBJ1-1; 8 bases agree with TRBD1. J gave up 1 base and V 8 bases, and 12 bases lay outside the gene matches. Germline CDR1 and CDR2: MNHNS and SASEGT. The CDR3 has 16 residues. In nucleotides, the CDR3 is TGTGCCAGCCAGTCAGGGGGCAGTTCGGAGAACACTGAAGCTTTCTTT. Amino acid sequence: CASQSGGSSENTEAFF.

This clonotype has at least ten counts. V and J are TRBV11-2 and TRBJ2-2; 8 bases agree with TRBD2. Germline assignment: CDR1 SGHAT and CDR2 FQNNGV. J gave up 4 bases and V 4 bases, and 2 bases lay outside the gene matches. The CDR3 covers 14 residues. The CDR3 DNA follows: TGTGCCAGCAGCTACGGGAGGGGCACCGGGGAGCTGTTTTTT. This translates into CASSYGRGTGELFF. The whole variable domain, remainder taken from reference TRBV11-2 and TRBJ2-2, is EAGVAQSPRYKIIEKRQSVAFWCNPISGHATLYWYQQILGQGPKLLIQFQNNGVVDDSQLPKDRFSAERLKGVDSTLKIQPAKLEDSAVYLCASSYGRGTGELFFGEGSRLTVL.